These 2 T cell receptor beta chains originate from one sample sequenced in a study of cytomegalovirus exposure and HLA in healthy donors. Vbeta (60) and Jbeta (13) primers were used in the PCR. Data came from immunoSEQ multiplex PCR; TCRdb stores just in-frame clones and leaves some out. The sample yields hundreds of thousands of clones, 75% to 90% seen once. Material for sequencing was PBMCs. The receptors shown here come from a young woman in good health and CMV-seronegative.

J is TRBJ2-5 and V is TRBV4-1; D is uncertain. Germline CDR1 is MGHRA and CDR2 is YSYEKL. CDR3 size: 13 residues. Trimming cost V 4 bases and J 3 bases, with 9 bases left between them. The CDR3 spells CASSRVVEETQYF. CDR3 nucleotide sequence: TGCGCCAGCAGCCGAGTTGTAGAAGAGACCCAGTACTTC.

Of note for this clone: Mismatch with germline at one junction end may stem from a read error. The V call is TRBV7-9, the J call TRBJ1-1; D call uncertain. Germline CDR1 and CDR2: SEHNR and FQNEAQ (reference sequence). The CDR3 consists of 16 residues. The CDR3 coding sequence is TGTTCCAGCAGCTCAGAGGGTAAGGTGGCGAACACTGAAGCTTTCTTT. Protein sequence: CSSSSEGKVANTEAFF.